Below are 5 T cell receptor beta chains sequenced from a single sample in a study of T cell repertoires in cytomegalovirus infection. Their antigens are not known. TCRdb reanalysed the reads using MiXCR and keeps one entry per CDR3 protein. There are around 430,000 distinct CDR3 sequences in the sample; 42% occur only once, and roughly two fifths lies in the top ten. Here the sequenced sample was cultured PBMCs, taken from culture after CMV antigen stimulation. These receptors came from a human donor in good health (CMV status not recorded). Some clones in this sample may be carry-over from other donors' samples.

V is TRBV6-9 and J is TRBJ1-1; 7 nucleotides agree with TRBD1. V was clipped by 4 bases and J by 3 bases; unmatched bases: 8. Germline values: CDR1 MNHGY, CDR2 SVAAGI. This CDR3 is built from 15 residues. CDR3 amino acids: CASSFPTGRYTEAFF. The CDR3 DNA follows: TGTGCCAGCAGTTTCCCGACAGGGCGGTACACTGAAGCTTTCTTT.

The chain is built from TRBV7-2 and TRBJ1-4, with D uncertain. This CDR3 is built from 14 residues. The germline gives CDR1 SGHTA, CDR2 FQGNSA. V was cut by 5 bases and J by 4 bases, with 11 bases left in between. CDR3 protein: CASSQRTGNEKLFF. CDR3 bases: TGTGCCAGCAGCCAAAGGACCGGTAATGAAAAACTGTTTTTT.

The gene calls are TRBV6-5 and TRBJ1-1; perhaps TRBD1 as D (5 bases). The CDR3 has 16 amino acids. V was cut by 7 bases and J by 10 bases, with 28 bases left in between. Germline V CDR1 and CDR2: MNHEY, SVGAGI. The CDR3 DNA follows: TGTGCCAGCACCGATCCGAACTCGCAGGGTCGCCGGGGAGCTTTCTTT. Translated, it gives CASTDPNSQGRRGAFF.

This clonotype was observed a few times. This chain connects TRBV7-2 to TRBJ2-1; a possible D gene is TRBD2 (7 bases). V was pared by 6 bases and J by 4 bases, with 19 bases between. The germline CDR1 and CDR2 sequences are SGHTA and FQGNSA. The CDR3 sequence is 16 residues long. The CDR3 protein is CASSFPPGGQYNEQFF. The CDR3 DNA reads TGTGCCAGCAGTTTCCCTCCGGGGGGCCAATACAATGAGCAGTTCTTC.

The chain links TRBV6-5 to TRBJ2-7, with TRBD2 matching 9 bases. Per the germline V gene, CDR1 is MNHEY and CDR2 is SVGAGI. V lost 2 bases to trimming and J lost 2 bases; unmatched junction nucleotides: 7. This CDR3 contains 16 residues. The CDR3 DNA is TGTGCCAGCAGTTACGCCCCTCTAGCGGGAACCTACGAGCAGTACTTC. Residues: CASSYAPLAGTYEQYF.